This T cell receptor (beta chain) is drawn from a study of human T cells and chemical hapten exposure. Findings and caveats of the study: Each of the donors had alopecia, so their immune responses may not resemble those of healthy people.

This sample's time point: pre-sensitization, week 0. Treatment indicated: therapeutic diphenylcyclopropenone sensitization with weekly scalp DPC. Unfractionated whole blood yielded the extracted total RNA. TCRdb independently ran MiXCR on the RACE reads; one entry per CDR3 protein. The table shows under 40,000 distinct CDR3 sequences, with about a tenth occurring only once. This CDR3 contains 16 residues. Looked up from germline, CDR1 is MDHEN and CDR2 is SYDVKM. The V gene lost 1 base and the J gene lost 8 bases, with 21 bases spanning the gap. Comment on this clonotype: No antigen is known for it.

The sample consisted of whole blood, taken in connection with sensitization to the hapten diphenylcyclopropenone (DPC). The chain uses TRBV28 and TRBJ2-7, with D perhaps matching TRBD2 (6 bases). This TCR was sampled from a man aged 45-60 years with alopecia areata. Some clones in this sample may be carry-over from other donors' samples. This CDR3 is CASSLSRGSALAKQYF. CDR3 nucleotide sequence: TGTGCCAGCAGTTTATCTCGGGGGTCCGCCCTCGCTAAGCAGTACTTC.